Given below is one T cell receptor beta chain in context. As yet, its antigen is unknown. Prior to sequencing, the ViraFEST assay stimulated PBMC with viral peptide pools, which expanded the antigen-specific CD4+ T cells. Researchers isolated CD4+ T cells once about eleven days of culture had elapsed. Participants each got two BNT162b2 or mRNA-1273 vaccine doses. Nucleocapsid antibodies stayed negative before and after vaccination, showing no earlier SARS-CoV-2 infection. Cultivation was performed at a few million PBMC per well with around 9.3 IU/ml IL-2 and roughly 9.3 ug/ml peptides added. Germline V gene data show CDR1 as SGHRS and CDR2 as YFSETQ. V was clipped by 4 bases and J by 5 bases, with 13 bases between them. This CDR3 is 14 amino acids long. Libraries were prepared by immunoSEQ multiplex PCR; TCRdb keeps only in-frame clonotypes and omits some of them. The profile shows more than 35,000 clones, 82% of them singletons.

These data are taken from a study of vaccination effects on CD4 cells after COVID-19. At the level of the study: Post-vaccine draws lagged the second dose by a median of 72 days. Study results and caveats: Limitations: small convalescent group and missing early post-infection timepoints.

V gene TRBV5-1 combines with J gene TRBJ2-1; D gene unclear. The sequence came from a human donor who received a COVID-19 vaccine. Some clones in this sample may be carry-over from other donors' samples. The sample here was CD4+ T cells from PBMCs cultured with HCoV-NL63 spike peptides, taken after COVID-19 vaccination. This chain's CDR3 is CASSEIDSDNEQFF. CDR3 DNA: TGCGCCAGCAGCGAGATAGACTCAGACAATGAGCAGTTCTTC.